This passage covers 31 T cell receptor beta chains from one sample sequenced in a study of T cells in Graves' hyperthyroidism and ophthalmopathy. Amplification of TCR beta CDR3 regions used RNA as the template. RT-PCR in the first round (using the HTBI primer set) targeted the TCR CDR3. Each CDR3 protein is one row after TCRdb ran MiXCR on the multiplex PCR reads. The repertoire holds 450,000 to 650,000 distinct CDR3 sequences, 15% to 20% seen once, with 17% in the top ten. Sequences were obtained from blood. These receptors all stem from a woman aged 18-30 years with Graves' ophthalmopathy.

Turning to this clonotype: One end of the junction fails to match germline, which may point to a read error. V and J are TRBV12-3 or TRBV12-4 and TRBJ1-1; D is ambiguous. This CDR3 has 12 amino acids. Here the CDR3 reads CASRPRASEALF. CDR3 in DNA: TGTGCCAGCCGACCGAGGGCGTCTGAAGCTCTCTTT.

There are a few counts of this clonotype. The chain combines TRBV6-1 with TRBJ2-7; TRBD1 or TRBD2 may be the D gene (5 bases each). This CDR3 has 13 residues. Germline CDR1 and CDR2: MNHNS and SASEGT. V lost 5 bases and J lost 4, with 12 bases in between. The CDR3 protein is CASSRDGAYEQYF. DNA for the CDR3: TGTGCCAGCAGTCGGGACGGTGCGTACGAGCAGTACTTC.

This clonotype was found many times. This chain joins TRBV9 and TRBJ2-3, with 14 bases aligning to TRBD2. CDR1 SGDLS and CDR2 YYNGEE come from the germline V gene. This CDR3 comprises 16 residues. V was pared by 3 bases and J by 1 base, with 1 base of the junction left unmatched. CDR3 DNA sequence: TGTGCCAGCAGCGCGGGACTAGCGGGAGGCACAGATACGCAGTATTTT. Protein sequence: CASSAGLAGGTDTQYF. Supplemented by reference TRBV9 and TRBJ2-3, the full variable domain reads DSGVTQTPKHLITATGQRVTLRCSPRSGDLSVYWYQQSLDQGLQFLIQYYNGEERAKGNILERFSAQQFPDLHSELNLSSLELGDSALYFCASSAGLAGGTDTQYFGPGTRLTVL.

This chain links TRBV3-1 with TRBJ2-1; D possibly matches TRBD1 or TRBD2 (5 bases each). The ends were cut back, 0 bases at V and 0 bases at J, with 18 bases in the middle. Germline V lookup: CDR1 LGHDT, CDR2 YNNKEL (reference sequence). The CDR3 is 19 residues long. The CDR3 here is CASSQEGEGLISSYNEQFF. The CDR3 nucleotides are TGTGCCAGCAGCCAAGAGGGAGAGGGGCTCATAAGCTCCTACAATGAGCAGTTCTTC.

A few counts support this clonotype. This sequence joins TRBV2 and TRBJ2-6; D uncertain. CDR1 SNHLY and CDR2 FYNNEI come from the germline V gene. The CDR3 contains 17 residues. The V and J ends lost 1 base and 0 bases respectively, with 10 bases between them. DNA of the CDR3: TGTGCCAGCAGTGAAGAATGGGCGCGCTCTGGGGCCAACGTCCTGACTTTC. It specifies CASSEEWARSGANVLTF.

The V and J genes are TRBV6-1 and TRBJ1-1, with D perhaps TRBD1 (6 bases). The CDR3 contains 14 residues. V gave up 7 bases and J gave up 4 bases, with 16 bases separating them. Germline assignment: CDR1 MNHNS and CDR2 SASEGT. The CDR3 region has the DNA TGTGCCAGCAAACCAGGGGATTGGAGCACTGAAGCTTTCTTT. It is translated as CASKPGDWSTEAFF.

This clonotype occurred many times. This chain uses TRBV6-1 with TRBJ1-1; perhaps TRBD1 as D (5 bases). CDR1 and CDR2 from the germline V gene are MNHNS and SASEGT. The CDR3 sequence is 12 residues long. V lost 5 bases and J 6 bases, leaving 10 bases between the germline ends. The CDR3 reads CASSSGSPEAFF. DNA of the CDR3: TGTGCCAGCAGTTCAGGGTCTCCTGAAGCTTTCTTT.

This clonotype was seen many times. The chain combines TRBV11-2 with TRBJ2-1; the match to TRBD1 covers 8 bases. There are 14 residues in the CDR3. The germline gives CDR1 SGHAT, CDR2 FQNNGV. V was pared by 5 bases and J by 10 bases, with 10 bases of the junction left unmatched. This CDR3 reads CASSALDRALEQFF. CDR3 nucleotides: TGTGCCAGCAGCGCCTTGGACAGGGCATTAGAGCAGTTCTTC.

The genes are TRBV24-1 and TRBJ1-4; TRBD1 might be the D (5 bases). The CDR3 is made up of 14 amino acids. Between the trimmed V and J ends, which lost 3 bases and 6 bases, there was a span of 10 bases. CDR1 and CDR2 from the germline V gene are KGHDR and SFDVKD. The CDR3 bases are TGTGCCACCAGTGATCGAGGGGAGTATGAAAAACTGTTTTTT. Amino acids: CATSDRGEYEKLFF.

This clonotype came up many times. This chain links TRBV11-2 with TRBJ2-1; 8 nucleotides align to TRBD2. The junction had 7 bases not matched to a gene; V was cut back by 1 base and J by 8 bases. CDR1 is SGHAT, CDR2 FQNNGV, per germline. This CDR3 has 15 amino acids. The CDR3, as DNA: TGTGCCAGCAGCTTAGGGGGGACTAGGGGGGATGAGCAGTTCTTC. Residues: CASSLGGTRGDEQFF. The entire variable domain, with the rest obtained from reference TRBV11-2 and TRBJ2-1, is as follows: EAGVAQSPRYKIIEKRQSVAFWCNPISGHATLYWYQQILGQGPKLLIQFQNNGVVDDSQLPKDRFSAERLKGVDSTLKIQPAKLEDSAVYLCASSLGGTRGDEQFFGPGTRLTVL.

For the CDR3, the DNA is TGTGCCAGCAGCCAACCGGGGGCCCGGGGCACCATATATTTT. Translation gives CASSQPGARGTIYF. This sequence joins TRBV14 and TRBJ1-3, with a possible D match to TRBD1 (6 bases). CDR3 length equals 14 residues. With 2 bases removed from V and 9 bases from J, the gap between germline ends came to 14 bases. Germline V gene lookup returns CDR1 SGHDN and CDR2 FVKESK.

This clonotype was seen at least ten times. The genes are TRBV5-1 and TRBJ2-1, with D tentatively TRBD1 or TRBD2 (6 bases each). The V and J ends lost 0 bases and 8 bases respectively, with 15 bases between them. The CDR3 contains 15 residues. Germline V CDR1 and CDR2: SGHRS, YFSETQ. The CDR3 bases are TGCGCCAGCAGCTTGGGGAGGGGGGCAAGGGATGAGCAGTTCTTC. Residues: CASSLGRGARDEQFF.

This clonotype was counted ten times or more. V usage is TRBV30 and J usage is TRBJ2-5, with D tentatively TRBD1 or TRBD2 (5 bases each). V lost 0 bases, J lost 5 bases, and 13 bases lay in between. The CDR3 totals 14 residues. CDR1 is GTSNPN and CDR2 is SVGIG in the germline V gene (reference sequence). DNA of the CDR3: TGTGCCTGGAGTGTGGAAGGGGAGCCGGAGACCCAGTACTTC. Protein sequence: CAWSVEGEPETQYF.

This clonotype was picked up many times. The CDR3 here is CASSPSARRQGYSNYGYTF. The CDR3 DNA reads as TGTGCCAGCAGCCCCTCGGCACGACGCCAAGGGTATTCAAACTATGGCTACACCTTC. V and J are TRBV14 and TRBJ1-2; no firm D call. The germline V and J ends were trimmed by 4 bases and 2 bases, with 26 bases remaining between them. This CDR3 region has 19 residues. CDR1 is SGHDN and CDR2 is FVKESK in the germline V gene.

About this clonotype itself: Just one base apart from a much larger clone, this may be a read error. The V and J genes are TRBV28 and TRBJ2-2; weak D call: TRBD2 (5 bases). V was trimmed by 7 bases and J by 6 bases, leaving 12 bases between them. The CDR3 extends over 13 amino acids. Germline CDR1 is MDHEN and CDR2 is SYDVKM. CDR3 sequence (DNA): TGTGCCAGCACCCCTCAGCGGTCCGGGGAGCTGTTTTTT. Its translation: CASTPQRSGELFF.

A few counts support this clonotype. The V and J genes are TRBV4-1 and TRBJ2-7; 9 bases line up with TRBD2. The CDR3 is made up of 15 amino acids. The V and J ends lost 4 bases and 2 bases, in that order; junction bases with no gene match: 6. CDR1 and CDR2 from the germline V gene are MGHRA and YSYEKL. In DNA form, the CDR3 reads TGCGCCAGCAGCCGAATTAGCGGGAGTGCCTACGAGCAGTACTTC. Translation gives CASSRISGSAYEQYF.

This clonotype was observed many times. The rearrangement uses TRBV28 and TRBJ2-7, with D perhaps matching TRBD1 (6 bases). V lost 5 bases and J lost 6, with 20 bases in between. Germline-derived CDR1 and CDR2 are MDHEN and SYDVKM. The CDR3 covers 15 residues. The CDR3 DNA reads as TGTGCCAGCAGTGGCCGGGCAGGGGCAAGATCCGAGCAGTACTTC. Translation gives CASSGRAGARSEQYF.

A few counts support this clonotype. The J gene is TRBJ2-3, the V gene TRBV20-1; 8 nucleotides line up with TRBD2. The CDR3 consists of 14 residues. Trimming cost V 5 bases and J 4 bases; bases outside gene matches: 8. Germline CDR1 is DFQATT and CDR2 is SNEGSKA (reference sequence). CDR3 nucleotide sequence: TGCAGTGCTGCCGGGACTAGATACTCAGATACGCAGTATTTT. As protein: CSAAGTRYSDTQYF.

The CDR3 nucleotides are TGCAGTGCGAGGGGACAAATACAAAAAAACATTCAGTACTTC. This translates into CSARGQIQKNIQYF. The chain is built from TRBV20-1 and TRBJ2-4, with a weak D call TRBD1 (6 bases). Germline CDR1 is DFQATT and CDR2 is SNEGSKA (reference sequence). V lost 6 bases and J 4 bases, leaving 16 bases between the germline ends. The CDR3 loop spans 14 amino acids.

This clonotype occurred many times. Its ends do not fully match the called genes, so a read error is possible. The chain recombines TRBV5-8 with TRBJ2-5; possible D gene TRBD2, 5 bases. The CDR3 runs 15 residues. Germline values: CDR1 SGHTS, CDR2 YDEGEE. The CDR3: CASNLGWSGGETQYF. The CDR3 DNA reads TGTGCCAGCAACTTGGGGTGGTCTGGAGGAGAGACCCAGTACTTC.

This clonotype was detected many times. The chain links TRBV29-1 to TRBJ1-4, with TRBD1 matching 7 bases. The CDR3 loop spans 13 amino acids. Germline V CDR1 and CDR2: SQVTM, ANQGSEA. V lost 7 bases, J lost 6 bases, and 8 bases stayed unmatched. The CDR3 here is CSAPLGTDEKLFF. In DNA, the CDR3 is TGCAGCGCTCCCTTAGGGACAGATGAAAAACTGTTTTTT.

There are a few counts of this clonotype. The V call is TRBV27, the J call TRBJ1-1, with TRBD1 identical over 10 bases. The CDR3 totals 18 residues. V lost 3 bases, J lost 1 base, and 11 bases stayed unmatched. Germline lookup yields CDR1 MNHEY and CDR2 SMNVEV (reference sequence). Written as DNA, the CDR3 is TGTGCCAGCAGTTTTCGACTAGGGACAGGGGATTGGAACACTGAAGCTTTCTTT. It translates to CASSFRLGTGDWNTEAFF.

This clonotype was observed many times. The chain links TRBV28 to TRBJ1-2; D call uncertain. Per the germline V gene, CDR1 is MDHEN and CDR2 is SYDVKM. V dropped 6 bases and J dropped 5 bases, with 10 bases sitting between them. This CDR3 is built from 12 residues. This CDR3 reads CASSPRNYGYTF. As DNA, the CDR3 is TGTGCCAGCAGCCCCCGGAATTATGGCTACACCTTC.

This clonotype occurred many times. This sequence joins TRBV11-2 and TRBJ1-2, with 10 bases fitting TRBD1. The CDR3 runs 15 residues. V shed 5 bases, J shed 6 bases, and the junction held 9 bases outside the gene matches. The germline V gene encodes CDR1 SGHAT and CDR2 FQNNGV. CDR3 in amino acids: CASSLYSTGGDGYTF. The CDR3 region has the DNA TGTGCCAGCAGCCTGTACTCGACAGGGGGCGATGGCTACACCTTC.

This clonotype has more than one count but fewer than ten. This chain links TRBV14 with TRBJ2-2, with D tentatively TRBD1 (5 bases). Germline CDR1 reads SGHDN; CDR2 reads FVKESK. Trimming removed 4 bases from V and 6 bases from J, with 12 bases in between. This CDR3 has 14 residues. The CDR3 bases are TGTGCCAGCAGCCTACAGGTTGCGGCCGGGGAGCTGTTTTTT. Amino acid sequence: CASSLQVAAGELFF.

The chain has TRBV7-9 and TRBJ1-1; D remains ambiguous. The germline V gene has CDR1 SEHNR and CDR2 FQNEAQ (reference sequence). CDR3 length: 12 amino acids. The V gene lost 7 bases and the J gene lost 4 bases, with 10 bases spanning the gap. CDR3 region: CASMPLGTEAFF. DNA of the CDR3: TGTGCCAGCATGCCGCTGGGCACTGAAGCTTTCTTT.

Many counts were recorded for this clonotype. Here the CDR3 DNA reads TGCGCCAGCAGCCAACCCCGGGGAGGTTATAATTCACCCCTCCACTTT. Amino acid sequence: CASSQPRGGYNSPLHF. The chain uses TRBV4-1 and TRBJ1-6; no reliable D call. Germline lookup yields CDR1 MGHRA and CDR2 YSYEKL. The CDR3 loop spans 16 amino acids. V lost 2 bases to trimming and J lost 4 bases, with 12 bases between them.

This clonotype was picked up a small number of times. This chain links TRBV3-1 with TRBJ2-5; TRBD1 or TRBD2 may be the D gene (5 bases each). This CDR3 contains 15 residues. The V gene lost 5 bases and the J gene lost 1 base, with 14 bases spanning the gap. Germline CDR1 and CDR2: LGHDT and YNNKEL (reference sequence). CDR3 in DNA: TGTGCCAGCAGCGAGGGGAGAAGGGGCCAAGAGACCCAGTACTTC. It encodes CASSEGRRGQETQYF.

This clonotype was recorded once. The V and J genes are TRBV27 and TRBJ2-7, with D possibly TRBD1 on 6 matching bases. Trimming pared 6 bases from V and 4 bases from J, leaving 19 bases between. This CDR3 is 15 amino acids long. Germline-derived CDR1 and CDR2 are MNHEY and SMNVEV (reference sequence). CDR3 sequence reads: CASSTFQGKSYEQYF. As DNA, the CDR3 is TGTGCCAGCAGCACTTTTCAGGGGAAGTCTTACGAGCAGTACTTC.

This clonotype appeared many times. The V call is TRBV28, the J call TRBJ2-3, with 14 bases aligning to TRBD2. There are 18 residues in the CDR3. Germline trimming cut 7 bases from V and 0 bases from J; bases unmatched to any gene: 9. The V gene's germline CDR1 is MDHEN and CDR2 SYDVKM. CDR3 residues: CASTTGLAGGLSTDTQYF. The DNA of the CDR3 is TGTGCCAGCACTACCGGACTAGCGGGGGGTCTTAGCACAGATACGCAGTATTTT.

This chain joins TRBV29-1 and TRBJ1-1, with 8 bases aligning to TRBD1. In germline, CDR1 is SQVTM, CDR2 ANQGSEA. CDR3 length: 13 amino acids. J lost 5 bases, V lost 7 bases, and 9 bases had no gene match. The CDR3 nucleotides read TGCAGCGCCTTGGACAGGGAGAGGACTGAAGCTTTCTTT. Its protein product is CSALDRERTEAFF.